The 19 T cell receptor beta chains reported below all come from one sample, sequenced in a study of shared clonotypes between healthy human individuals. Profiling relied on immunoSEQ multiplex PCR, and the TCRdb table lists in-frame clones only, not all of them. The data contain roughly 1,000,000 clones, 70% to 80% of them singletons. The material sequenced was memory CD4+ T cells from PBMCs. Noted subset: CD45RA-negative fraction. These receptor sequences come from a man aged 18 to 30 in good health. Some clones in this sample may be carry-over from other donors' samples.

As concerns this clone: In the same sample, other DNA sequences code for this CDR3. The chain combines TRBV9 with TRBJ2-1; TRBD2 agrees at 7 bases. Trimming at V came to 0 bases and at J to 2 bases, leaving 5 bases not matched to a gene. Germline CDR1 SGDLS, CDR2 YYNGEE. This CDR3 has 16 residues. The CDR3 spells CASSVGASGAYNEQFF. As DNA, the CDR3 is TGTGCCAGCAGCGTAGGGGCTAGCGGAGCCTACAATGAGCAGTTCTTC.

The chain is built from TRBV28 and TRBJ2-5; D is possibly TRBD2 (7 bases). The V end lost 6 bases, the J end lost 5 bases, and 19 bases lay between the germline ends. CDR3 length: 15 residues. From germline, CDR1 is MDHEN and CDR2 SYDVKM. The CDR3 sequence: CASSLGGARAETQYF. The CDR3 nucleotides read TGTGCCAGCAGCCTGGGGGGGGCGCGAGCGGAGACCCAGTACTTC.

The sample holds many counts of this clone. Other nucleotide sequences in the sample specify the same CDR3. The CDR3 DNA follows: TGTGCCAGCAGCGTAGGGGACAGGGGTTACGAGCAGTACTTC. Its translation is CASSVGDRGYEQYF. The chain employs TRBV9 and TRBJ2-7, with TRBD1 matching over 10 bases. Per the germline V gene, CDR1 is SGDLS and CDR2 is YYNGEE. CDR3 length: 14 residues. The junction had 1 base not matched to a gene; V was cut back by 0 bases and J by 4 bases. The whole variable domain, filled in from reference TRBV9 and TRBJ2-7, reads DSGVTQTPKHLITATGQRVTLRCSPRSGDLSVYWYQQSLDQGLQFLIQYYNGEERAKGNILERFSAQQFPDLHSELNLSSLELGDSALYFCASSVGDRGYEQYFGPGTRLTVT.

The rearrangement uses TRBV2 and TRBJ1-2, with D possibly being TRBD1 (5 bases). V was cut by 5 bases and J by 8 bases, with 24 bases left in between. Looked up from germline, CDR1 is SNHLY and CDR2 is FYNNEI. This CDR3 is built from 16 residues. The CDR3 loop is CASSQSLRAGYGGYTF. As DNA, the CDR3 is TGTGCCAGCAGTCAATCTCTCAGGGCGGGGTATGGCGGCTACACCTTC.

The chain employs TRBV5-8 and TRBJ2-7; the match to TRBD2 covers 10 bases. With 4 bases clipped from V and 0 bases from J, the junction kept 7 bases outside the gene matches. The CDR3 contains 16 residues. CDR1 is SGHTS, CDR2 YDEGEE, per germline. The CDR3 coding sequence is TGTGCCAGCAGCCGCAGGACTAGCGGTAACTCCTACGAGCAGTACTTC. Encoded protein: CASSRRTSGNSYEQYF. The full variable domain, its missing parts supplied by reference TRBV5-8 and TRBJ2-7, is EAGVTQSPTHLIKTRGQQATLRCSPISGHTSVYWYQQALGLGLQFLLWYDEGEERNRGNFPPRFSGRQFPNYSSELNVNALELEDSALYLCASSRRTSGNSYEQYFGPGTRLTVT.

V is TRBV11-2 and J is TRBJ2-2, with TRBD2 matching 11 bases. The CDR3 has 16 residues. The V segment lost 5 bases and the J segment 6 bases; nucleotides outside the gene matches: 8. From germline, CDR1 is SGHAT and CDR2 FQNNGV. CDR3 protein: CASSVGLAGGPGELFF. CDR3 coding DNA: TGTGCCAGCAGCGTGGGTCTAGCGGGAGGACCCGGGGAGCTGTTTTTT.

The rearrangement uses TRBV7-2 and TRBJ2-2; maybe TRBD2 (5 bases). The germline V gene has CDR1 SGHTA and CDR2 FQGNSA. Trimming removed 7 bases at V and 7 bases at J, with 16 bases between. CDR3 length equals 14 residues. CDR3 nucleotides: TGTGCCAGCACCCTCCTAGCTTTCGGCGGGGAGCTGTTTTTT. It codes for CASTLLAFGGELFF.

This clone was observed a few times. The chain links TRBV4-3 to TRBJ2-2, with 7 bases matching TRBD2. J gave up 8 bases and V 5 bases, and 17 bases lay outside the gene matches. Germline CDR1 is LGHNA and CDR2 is YSLEER. The CDR3 is 17 residues long. DNA of the CDR3: TGCGCCAGCAGCACCCTAAAGACGGCGGGAGTAACGGGGGAGCTGTTTTTT. This encodes CASSTLKTAGVTGELFF.

The chain combines TRBV7-8 with TRBJ1-4, with a possible D match to TRBD1 (5 bases). CDR1 is SGHVS, CDR2 FQNEAQ, per germline. Trimming pared 5 bases from V and 0 bases from J, leaving 13 bases between. CDR3 length equals 16 residues. The CDR3 protein is CASSLLWGATNEKLFF. The CDR3 region has the DNA TGTGCCAGCAGCCTCCTGTGGGGGGCAACTAATGAAAAACTGTTTTTT.

The CDR3 sequence is CASSLLTSGKETQYF. CDR3 in DNA: TGCGCCAGCAGCTTGCTGACTAGCGGGAAAGAGACCCAGTACTTC. The V call is TRBV5-1, the J call TRBJ2-5; the match to TRBD2 covers 11 bases. This CDR3 region has 15 residues. Germline V gives CDR1 SGHRS, CDR2 YFSETQ. J was trimmed by 3 bases and V by 1 base; bases with no gene match: 2.

The chain joins TRBV6-1 to TRBJ2-5, with D maybe TRBD1 (6 bases). V was pared by 6 bases and J by 5 bases, with 19 bases between. The V gene's germline CDR1 is MNHNS and CDR2 SASEGT. The CDR3 has 15 residues. CDR3 DNA: TGTGCCAGCAGCCTCCGGCAGGGGCCTCGGGAGACCCAGTACTTC. Encoded protein: CASSLRQGPRETQYF.

The V and J genes are TRBV30 and TRBJ2-7; TRBD1 is a possible D gene (6 bases). The CDR3 totals 15 residues. Germline values: CDR1 GTSNPN, CDR2 SVGIG (reference sequence). Trimming took 0 bases from V and 6 from J, leaving 18 bases between them. CDR3 sequence: CAWSVGQQILSEQYF. DNA for the CDR3: TGTGCCTGGAGTGTAGGACAGCAGATCCTTAGCGAGCAGTACTTC.

As concerns this clone: Additional DNA sequences in this sample encode the identical CDR3. The chain carries TRBV7-3 and TRBJ2-1; weak D call: TRBD2 (5 bases). Germline-derived CDR1 and CDR2 are SGHTA and FQGTGA. CDR3 length: 13 residues. Trimming shortened V by 2 bases and J by 5 bases, and 7 bases separated the two germline ends. CDR3 loop: CASSLAGNNEQFF. In DNA, the CDR3 is TGTGCCAGCAGCTTAGCGGGTAACAATGAGCAGTTCTTC. The complete variable domain, with remaining parts taken from reference TRBV7-3 and TRBJ2-1, reads GAGVSQTPSNKVTEKGKYVELRCDPISGHTALYWYRQSLGQGPEFLIYFQGTGAADDSGLPNDRFFAVRPEGSVSTLKIQRTERGDSAVYLCASSLAGNNEQFFGPGTRLTVL.

Details on this clone: Different DNA sequences within this sample yield the same CDR3. V gene TRBV5-1 combines with J gene TRBJ1-3; D call uncertain. Germline CDR1 reads SGHRS; CDR2 reads YFSETQ. The CDR3 runs to 14 residues. With 3 bases removed from V and 1 base from J, the gap between germline ends came to 8 bases. The DNA of the CDR3 is TGCGCCAGCAGCTCCGGTTCGTCTGGAAACACCATATATTTT. This gives the protein CASSSGSSGNTIYF.

There are a few counts of this clone. The rearrangement uses TRBV28 and TRBJ2-7; D remains ambiguous. CDR1 is MDHEN, CDR2 SYDVKM, per germline. Trimming cost V 1 base and J 4 bases, with 8 bases left between them. This CDR3 spans 13 amino acids. DNA for the CDR3: TGTGCCAGCAGTTTATACGGCAGGTACGAGCAGTACTTC. Translating gives CASSLYGRYEQYF.

This chain links TRBV28 with TRBJ2-2; perhaps TRBD2 as D (5 bases). The CDR3 length is 14 residues. Germline V gene lookup returns CDR1 MDHEN and CDR2 SYDVKM. Trimming pared 11 bases from V and 6 bases from J, leaving 19 bases between. CDR3: CAVGSSGTAGELFF. CDR3 DNA sequence: TGTGCCGTAGGGAGTTCAGGTACTGCCGGGGAGCTGTTTTTT.

The chain combines TRBV9 with TRBJ1-1; 8 bases align to TRBD1. V trimming: 1 base; J trimming: 2 bases; junction bases outside the gene matches: 7. The CDR3 is 16 residues long. CDR1 SGDLS and CDR2 YYNGEE come from the germline V gene. DNA of the CDR3: TGTGCCAGCAGCGTAAGTCACAGGGGGTCTAACACTGAAGCTTTCTTT. It codes for CASSVSHRGSNTEAFF.

This chain joins TRBV6-6 and TRBJ1-1; 7 bases line up with TRBD1. The CDR3 runs 15 residues. CDR1 is MNHNY, CDR2 SVGAGI, per germline (reference sequence). The V gene end was trimmed by 7 bases and the J gene end by 3 bases; junction bases not matched to a gene: 11. The CDR3 DNA is TGTGCCAGCACGACAGGGCCCCCCGGGGACACTGAAGCTTTCTTT. It translates to CASTTGPPGDTEAFF.

The chain carries TRBV7-9 and TRBJ2-3; TRBD2 agrees at 10 bases. CDR1 is SEHNR, CDR2 FQNEAQ, per germline (reference sequence). CDR3 length: 16 residues. V gave up 7 bases and J gave up 4 bases; unmatched junction bases: 11. CDR3 sequence reads: CASNTWLAGAPDTQYF. The CDR3 coding sequence is TGTGCCAGCAACACTTGGCTAGCGGGGGCCCCAGATACGCAGTATTTT.